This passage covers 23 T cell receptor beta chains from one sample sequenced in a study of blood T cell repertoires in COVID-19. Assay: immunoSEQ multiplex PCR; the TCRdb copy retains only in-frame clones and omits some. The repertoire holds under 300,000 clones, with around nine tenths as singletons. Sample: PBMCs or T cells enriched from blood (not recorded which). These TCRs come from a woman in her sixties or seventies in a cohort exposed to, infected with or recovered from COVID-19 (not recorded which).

CDR3 nucleotide sequence: TGTGCCAGCATGAGAGGGGGCGGAAACACTGAAGCTTTCTTT. Its protein is CASMRGGGNTEAFF. V gene TRBV6-5 combines with J gene TRBJ1-1, with 7 nucleotides matching TRBD1. Unmatched junction bases numbered 7, after V lost 7 bases and J lost 2 bases. Germline V gene lookup returns CDR1 MNHEY and CDR2 SVGAGI. The CDR3 is 14 residues long.

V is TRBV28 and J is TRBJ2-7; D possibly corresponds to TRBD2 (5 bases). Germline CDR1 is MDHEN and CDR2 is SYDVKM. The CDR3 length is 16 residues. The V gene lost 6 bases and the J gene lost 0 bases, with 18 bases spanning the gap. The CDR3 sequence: CASSPAPLASSYEQYF. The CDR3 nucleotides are TGTGCCAGCAGCCCCGCCCCCCTAGCAAGCTCCTACGAGCAGTACTTC.

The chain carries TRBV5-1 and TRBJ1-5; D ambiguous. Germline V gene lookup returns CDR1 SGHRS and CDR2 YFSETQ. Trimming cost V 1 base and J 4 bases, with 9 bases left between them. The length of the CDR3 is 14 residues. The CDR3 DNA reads TGCGCCAGCAGCTTGTCGGCGGGAAATCAGCCCCAGCATTTT. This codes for CASSLSAGNQPQHF.

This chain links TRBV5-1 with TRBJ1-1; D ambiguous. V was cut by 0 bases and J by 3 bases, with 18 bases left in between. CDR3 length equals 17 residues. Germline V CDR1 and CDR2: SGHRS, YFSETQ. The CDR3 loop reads CASSLGLGGSLYTEAFF. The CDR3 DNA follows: TGCGCCAGCAGCTTGGGGCTAGGCGGTAGCTTGTACACTGAAGCTTTCTTT.

The CDR3 protein is CASSLTGGREAGELFF. CDR3 coding DNA: TGTGCCAGCAGCCTGACAGGGGGCAGGGAGGCCGGGGAGCTGTTTTTT. V gene TRBV3-1 (or the pseudogene TRBV3-2) combines with J gene TRBJ2-2; 10 nucleotides agree with TRBD1. Germline trimming cut 4 bases from V and 6 bases from J; bases unmatched to any gene: 8. The germline V gene encodes CDR1 LGHDT and CDR2 YNNKEL (reference sequence). CDR3 length: 16 residues.

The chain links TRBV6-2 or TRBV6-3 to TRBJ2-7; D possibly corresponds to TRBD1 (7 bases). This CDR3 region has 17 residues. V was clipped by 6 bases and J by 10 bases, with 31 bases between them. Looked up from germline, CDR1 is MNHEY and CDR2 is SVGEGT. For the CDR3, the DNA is TGTGCCAGCAGATACGGAGGGGGCACCGGGACTTCCACACTTCAGTACTTC. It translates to CASRYGGGTGTSTLQYF.

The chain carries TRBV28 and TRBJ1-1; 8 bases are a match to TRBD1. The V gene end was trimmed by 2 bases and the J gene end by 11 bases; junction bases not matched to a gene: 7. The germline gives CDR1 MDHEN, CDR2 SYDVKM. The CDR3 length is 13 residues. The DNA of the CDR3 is TGTGCCAGCAGTTTACTCCAGGGGGCGAGTGCTTTCTTT. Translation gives CASSLLQGASAFF.

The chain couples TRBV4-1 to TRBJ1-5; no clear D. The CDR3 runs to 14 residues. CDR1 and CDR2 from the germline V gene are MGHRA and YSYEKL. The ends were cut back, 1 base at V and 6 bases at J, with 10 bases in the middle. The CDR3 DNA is TGCGCCAGCAGCCAAGGAGGGCTCGGTCAGCCCCAGCATTTT. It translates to CASSQGGLGQPQHF.

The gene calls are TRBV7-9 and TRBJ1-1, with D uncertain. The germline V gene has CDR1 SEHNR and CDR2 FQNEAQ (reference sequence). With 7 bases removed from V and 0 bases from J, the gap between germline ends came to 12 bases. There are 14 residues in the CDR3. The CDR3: CASTPSGVNTEAFF. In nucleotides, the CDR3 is TGTGCCAGCACCCCGAGCGGGGTGAACACTGAAGCTTTCTTT.

DNA of the CDR3: TGCAGTGCTAGTACGGCTAGCGGGAGGAATGAGCAGTTCTTC. Translating it yields CSASTASGRNEQFF. V is TRBV20-1 and J is TRBJ2-1, with 11 positions matching TRBD2. Looked up from germline, CDR1 is DFQATT and CDR2 is SNEGSKA (reference sequence). J lost 7 bases, V lost 3 bases, and 5 bases had no gene match. This CDR3 region has 14 residues.

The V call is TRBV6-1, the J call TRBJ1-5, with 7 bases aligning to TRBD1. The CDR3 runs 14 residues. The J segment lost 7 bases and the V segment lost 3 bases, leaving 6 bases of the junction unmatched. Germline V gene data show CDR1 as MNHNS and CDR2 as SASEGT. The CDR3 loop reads CASSEGQLWQPQHF. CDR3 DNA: TGTGCCAGCAGTGAGGGACAGCTCTGGCAGCCCCAGCATTTT.

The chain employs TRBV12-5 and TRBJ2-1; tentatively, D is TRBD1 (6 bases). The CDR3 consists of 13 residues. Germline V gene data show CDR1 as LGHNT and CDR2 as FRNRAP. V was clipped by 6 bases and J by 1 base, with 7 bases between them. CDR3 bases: TGTGCTAGTGGACAGGGTTCCTACAATGAGCAGTTCTTC. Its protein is CASGQGSYNEQFF.

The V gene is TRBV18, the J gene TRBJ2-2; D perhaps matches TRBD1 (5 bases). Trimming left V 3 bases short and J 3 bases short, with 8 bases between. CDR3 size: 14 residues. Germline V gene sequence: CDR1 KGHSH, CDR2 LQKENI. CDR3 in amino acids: CASSPPGHTGELFF. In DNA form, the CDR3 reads TGTGCCAGCTCACCGCCAGGGCACACCGGGGAGCTGTTTTTT.

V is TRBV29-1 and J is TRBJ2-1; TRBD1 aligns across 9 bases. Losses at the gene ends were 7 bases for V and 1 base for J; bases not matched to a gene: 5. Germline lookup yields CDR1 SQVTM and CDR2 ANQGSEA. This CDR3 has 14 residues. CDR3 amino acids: CSAGTGISYNEQFF. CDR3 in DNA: TGCAGCGCTGGGACAGGGATTTCCTACAATGAGCAGTTCTTC.

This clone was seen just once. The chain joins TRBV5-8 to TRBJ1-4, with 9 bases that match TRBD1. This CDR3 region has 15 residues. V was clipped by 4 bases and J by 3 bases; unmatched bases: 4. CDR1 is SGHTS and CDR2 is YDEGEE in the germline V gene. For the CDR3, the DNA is TGTGCCAGCAGCGGGACAGGGTTCGCTAATGAAAAACTGTTTTTT. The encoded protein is CASSGTGFANEKLFF.

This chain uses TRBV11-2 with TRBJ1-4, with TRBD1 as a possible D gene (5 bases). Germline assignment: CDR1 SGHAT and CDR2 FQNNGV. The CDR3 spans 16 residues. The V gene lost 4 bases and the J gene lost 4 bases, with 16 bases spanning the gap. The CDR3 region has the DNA TGTGCCAGCAGCTCTGGAAGCAGTAGGGGTAATGAAAAACTGTTTTTT. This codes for CASSSGSSRGNEKLFF.

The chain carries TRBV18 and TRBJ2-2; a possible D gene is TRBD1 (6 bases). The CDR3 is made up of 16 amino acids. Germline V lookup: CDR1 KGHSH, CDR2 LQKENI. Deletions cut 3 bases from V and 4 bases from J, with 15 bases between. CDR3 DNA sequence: TGTGCCAGCTCACCGAACTTACAGGGTAGCACCGGGGAGCTGTTTTTT. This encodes CASSPNLQGSTGELFF.

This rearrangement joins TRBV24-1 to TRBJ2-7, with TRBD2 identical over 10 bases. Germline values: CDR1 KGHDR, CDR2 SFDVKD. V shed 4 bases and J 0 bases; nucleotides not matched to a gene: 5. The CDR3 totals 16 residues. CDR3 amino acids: CATSDRRTSGSYEQYF. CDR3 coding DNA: TGTGCCACCAGTGACCGGCGGACTAGCGGCTCCTACGAGCAGTACTTC.

DNA for the CDR3: TGTGCCAGCAGCTGGTCTGGGACAGGGCTCTACGAGCAGTACTTC. Translating it yields CASSWSGTGLYEQYF. This chain links TRBV7-3 with TRBJ2-7; TRBD1 agrees at 9 bases. V dropped 4 bases and J dropped 3; count of bases not matched to a gene: 7. This CDR3 is 15 amino acids long. CDR1 is SGHTA, CDR2 FQGTGA, per germline.

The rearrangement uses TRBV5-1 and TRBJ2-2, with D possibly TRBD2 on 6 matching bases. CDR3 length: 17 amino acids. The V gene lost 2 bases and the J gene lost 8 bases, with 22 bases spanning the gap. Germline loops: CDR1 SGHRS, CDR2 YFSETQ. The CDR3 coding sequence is TGCGCCAGCAGCTTCAACATAGCGGCCCAGACCCCTGGGGAGCTGTTTTTT. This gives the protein CASSFNIAAQTPGELFF.

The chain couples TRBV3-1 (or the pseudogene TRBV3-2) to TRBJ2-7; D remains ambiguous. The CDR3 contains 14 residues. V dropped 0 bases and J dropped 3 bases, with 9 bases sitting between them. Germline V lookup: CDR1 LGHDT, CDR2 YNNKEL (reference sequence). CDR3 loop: CASSQDFPGYEQYF. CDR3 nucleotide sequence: TGTGCCAGCAGCCAAGATTTTCCCGGCTACGAGCAGTACTTC.

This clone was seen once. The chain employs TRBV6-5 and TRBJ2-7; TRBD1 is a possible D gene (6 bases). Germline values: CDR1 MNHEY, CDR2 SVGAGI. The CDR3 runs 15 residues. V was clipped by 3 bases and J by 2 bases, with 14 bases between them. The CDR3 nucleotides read TGTGCCAGCAGTTATGCAGGGGAAAGGACCTACGAGCAGTACTTC. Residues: CASSYAGERTYEQYF.

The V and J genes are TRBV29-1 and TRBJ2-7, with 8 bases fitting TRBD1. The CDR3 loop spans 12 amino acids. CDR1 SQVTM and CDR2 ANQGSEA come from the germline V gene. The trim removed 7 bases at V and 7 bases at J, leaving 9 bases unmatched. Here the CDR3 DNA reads TGCAGCGCCGGATGGACAGGGAAGGAGCAGTACTTC. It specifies CSAGWTGKEQYF.